Listed below are T cell receptor beta chains from one sample, sequenced in a study of identical twins. TCRdb analysed the 5' RACE reads with MiXCR anew, one entry per CDR3 protein. The table lists roughly 690,000 distinct CDR3 sequences, roughly 20% of them singletons. These data also featured in a second study, about T cells expressing NK-cell markers.

Sequences were obtained from PBMCs. The receptors originated from a woman between 18 and 29 years old in good health. Both conserved end residues are part of each CDR3. Each record gives: CDR3 length, J gene, D gene, clone size, V gene, CDR3 protein, CDR3 DNA. A D gene is named only where the DNA matches it firmly. Part of the rows lack a size; the others show once, few, many or a class for expanded clones.

14 TRBJ2-5 TRBD1 NA TRBV7-8 CASSSTGLQGTQYF TGTGCCAGCAGCTCGACAGGGCTCCAAGGGACCCAGTACTTC
12 TRBJ1-2 NA NA TRBV7-9 CASSPVIYGYTF TGTGCCAGCAGCCCAGTCATCTATGGCTACACCTTC
14 TRBJ2-5 NA many TRBV6-5 CASSYSKLRETQYF TGTGCCAGCAGTTACTCGAAGCTCAGAGAGACCCAGTACTTC
14 TRBJ1-5 NA NA TRBV6-1 CASIGRYSNQPQHF TGTGCCAGCATTGGACGGTATAGCAATCAGCCCCAGCATTTT
14 TRBJ2-7 NA NA TRBV11-2 CASSGIKGSAEQYF TGTGCCAGCAGCGGGATAAAGGGGAGCGCCGAGCAGTACTTC
16 TRBJ2-1 NA NA TRBV21-1 CASSASGTDNYNEQFF TGTGCCAGCAGCGCCTCCGGGACGGACAACTACAATGAGCAGTTCTTC
12 TRBJ1-5 NA NA TRBV20-1 CSAGNLNQPQHF TGCAGTGCAGGCAACCTCAATCAGCCCCAGCATTTT
13 TRBJ2-4 NA many TRBV20-1 CSVKERSKNIQYF TGCAGTGTAAAAGAGAGGTCCAAAAACATTCAGTACTTC
17 TRBJ2-7 TRBD2 NA TRBV5-1 CASSLSLFLSGSYEQYF TGCGCCAGCAGCTTGTCCCTCTTTCTTAGCGGGAGCTACGAGCAGTACTTC
16 TRBJ2-3 TRBD2 NA TRBV9 CASSVESSGTPNTQYF TGTGCCAGCAGCGTAGAGAGTAGCGGGACACCCAATACGCAGTATTTT
15 TRBJ2-6 NA few TRBV25-1 CASSDDRSGANVLTF TGTGCCAGCAGTGACGACAGGTCAGGGGCCAACGTCCTGACTTTC
14 TRBJ2-7 NA NA TRBV7-3 CASSLDRDLREQYF TGTGCCAGCAGCCTCGACCGGGACCTCCGCGAGCAGTACTTC
14 TRBJ2-7 TRBD2 NA TRBV6-1 CATGSSGNVHEQYF TGTGCCACCGGTAGTAGCGGGAACGTTCACGAGCAGTACTTC
16 TRBJ2-3 TRBD2 NA TRBV4-1 CASSQVLRGNPDTQYF TGCGCCAGCAGCCAAGTGTTGCGGGGGAATCCAGATACGCAGTATTTT
13 TRBJ2-7 NA NA TRBV12-5 CASGLNRAKEQYF TGTGCTAGTGGTTTGAACAGGGCTAAGGAGCAGTACTTC
15 TRBJ2-3 TRBD2 many TRBV5-1 CASRFGLADTDTQYF TGCGCCAGCAGGTTCGGACTAGCGGACACAGATACGCAGTATTTT
13 TRBJ1-5 NA many TRBV7-9 CASSLGGYQPQHF TGTGCCAGCAGCTTAGGGGGCTATCAGCCCCAGCATTTT
15 TRBJ2-5 TRBD1 few TRBV12-3/TRBV12-4 CASRRTGGARETQYF TGTGCCAGCAGGCGCACAGGGGGCGCGCGGGAGACCCAGTACTTC
14 TRBJ2-1 TRBD2 few TRBV6-2/TRBV6-3 CASKPGGGIDEQFF TGTGCCAGCAAACCGGGGGGAGGGATTGACGAGCAGTTCTTC
14 TRBJ2-7 NA NA TRBV6-5 CASSYSIKGEEQYF TGTGCCAGCAGTTACTCGATTAAGGGAGAGGAGCAGTACTTC
15 TRBJ2-1 TRBD2 NA TRBV3-1 CASSLLAGASSEQFF TGTGCCAGCAGCCTCCTAGCGGGGGCCAGCAGTGAGCAGTTCTTC
17 TRBJ2-5 NA NA TRBV11-1 CASSFSPWRSLQETQYF TGTGCCAGCAGCTTCTCTCCTTGGCGGTCCCTCCAAGAGACCCAGTACTTC
14 TRBJ1-1 TRBD1 few TRBV5-1 CASSPGTGGGEAFF TGCGCCAGCTCCCCCGGGACAGGGGGTGGTGAAGCTTTCTTT
13 TRBJ2-1 TRBD1 few TRBV5-1 CASSLGTGRPQFF TGCGCCAGCAGCTTAGGGACAGGAAGGCCCCAGTTCTTC
14 TRBJ2-1 NA NA TRBV12-3/TRBV12-4 CASSLQGRGYEQFF TGTGCCAGCAGTCTACAGGGAAGAGGCTATGAGCAGTTCTTC
16 TRBJ2-1 NA few TRBV27 CASSLMGKGSYNEQFF TGTGCCAGCAGTTTGATGGGGAAAGGCTCCTACAATGAGCAGTTCTTC
14 TRBJ1-1 NA few TRBV12-3/TRBV12-4 CASSHTVLNTEAFF TGTGCCAGCAGCCATACTGTGTTGAACACTGAAGCTTTCTTT
15 TRBJ2-7 NA NA TRBV20-1 CSAGAPGAAAYEQYF TGCAGTGCTGGGGCTCCTGGCGCGGCGGCCTACGAGCAGTACTTC
14 TRBJ2-2 NA NA TRBV20-1 CSAKLYANTGELFF TGCAGTGCAAAACTCTACGCGAACACCGGGGAGCTGTTTTTT
17 TRBJ2-4 NA NA TRBV7-8 CASSLAAVTIAKNIQYF TGTGCCAGCAGCTTAGCGGCAGTCACCATAGCCAAAAACATTCAGTACTTC
13 TRBJ2-5 NA NA TRBV20-1 CSARDGGKETQYF TGCAGTGCTAGAGATGGGGGGAAGGAGACCCAGTACTTC
13 TRBJ2-3 NA few TRBV5-4 CASTEFSTDTQYF TGTGCCAGCACGGAGTTTAGCACAGATACGCAGTATTTT